This T cell receptor (beta chain) was found in a study of long-term antiretroviral therapy in people with HIV. Regarding the study as a whole: After ART, diversity increased yet remained lower than transplant donor controls. Viral resistance, ART adherence and therapy changes all lacked available data.

Comments on this clone: Its antigen is undetermined.

At the survey level, the v3.0 immunoSEQ assay was run. TCRdb's copy holds only in-frame clones and misses some; the assay was immunoSEQ multiplex PCR. The table has about 18,000 clones, 90% to 95% seen once. The sequence was collected from a man younger than 40 with HIV. The sequencing here drew on unsorted PBMCs, taken 10 to 12 years after starting antiretroviral therapy.

The CDR3 DNA is TGTGCCAGCAAGCGACCGCTGTACCAAGAGACCCAGTACTTC. It codes for CASKRPLYQETQYF. This sequence joins TRBV2 and TRBJ2-5; D is undetermined. Germline V CDR1 and CDR2: SNHLY, FYNNEI. This CDR3 has 14 amino acids. Trimming took off 7 bases at V and 0 bases at J, with 12 bases between the two ends.